One sample yielded the 23 T cell receptor beta chains listed below, sequenced in a study of blood T cell repertoires in COVID-19. Method: immunoSEQ multiplex PCR; TCRdb's copy keeps in-frame clones and lacks some. The data contain around 40,000 clones, around 84% of them seen just once; the ten biggest clones take up roughly an eighth. The sequenced sample consisted of peripheral blood. The origin of the receptors is a human donor in a cohort sampled during active COVID-19.

This chain links TRBV4-1 with TRBJ2-7, with 9 bases identical to TRBD2. The CDR3 is made up of 16 amino acids. J was trimmed by 3 bases and V by 0 bases; bases with no gene match: 6. The germline V gene has CDR1 MGHRA and CDR2 YSYEKL. DNA for the CDR3: TGCGCCAGCAGCCAAGAAATTGTAGCGGGGGTCTACGAGCAGTACTTC. Amino acid sequence: CASSQEIVAGVYEQYF.

The genes are TRBV5-1 and TRBJ2-7, with a possible D match to TRBD1 (6 bases). Germline V CDR1 and CDR2: SGHRS, YFSETQ. This CDR3 has 18 amino acids. Trimming took 0 bases from V and 0 from J, leaving 19 bases between them. The CDR3 protein is CASSLGDLYRVSSYEQYF. The DNA for the CDR3 is TGCGCCAGCAGCTTGGGTGATTTGTACAGGGTGTCCTCCTACGAGCAGTACTTC.

CDR3 DNA sequence: TGCAGCGTTCCAAACAGGGACGACAATCAGCCCCAGCATTTT. It specifies CSVPNRDDNQPQHF. V gene TRBV29-1 combines with J gene TRBJ1-5; maybe TRBD1 (6 bases). CDR1 SQVTM and CDR2 ANQGSEA come from the germline V gene. V dropped 5 bases and J dropped 3 bases, with 14 bases sitting between them. The CDR3 has 14 residues. Full variable domain (missing parts from reference TRBV29-1 and TRBJ1-5): SAVISQKPSRDICQRGTSLTIQCQVDSQVTMMFWYRQQPGQSLTLIATANQGSEATYESGFVIDKFPISRPNLTFSTLTVSNMSPEDSSIYLCSVPNRDDNQPQHFGDGTRLSIL.

This rearrangement joins TRBV10-2 to TRBJ1-3; TRBD1 agrees at 7 bases. The CDR3 totals 15 residues. Per the germline V gene, CDR1 is WSHSY and CDR2 is SAAADI. The J segment lost 4 bases and the V segment lost 5 bases, leaving 8 bases of the junction unmatched. The CDR3 sequence is CASSTQGPGGNTIYF. The CDR3 nucleotides read TGCGCCAGCAGTACACAGGGGCCAGGAGGAAACACCATATATTTT.

The chain uses TRBV7-9 and TRBJ1-1, with D possibly being TRBD1 (6 bases). Trimming shortened V by 5 bases and J by 3 bases, and 19 bases separated the two germline ends. Germline V CDR1 and CDR2: SEHNR, FQNEAQ (reference sequence). The CDR3 runs 16 residues. CDR3 in DNA: TGTGCCAGCAGCGCCGAGGGCAGGGGCTGGGACACTGAAGCTTTCTTT. Translated: CASSAEGRGWDTEAFF.

This clone has only a few counts. V and J are TRBV7-9 and TRBJ1-3; no reliable D call. The germline V gene encodes CDR1 SEHNR and CDR2 FQNEAQ (reference sequence). The ends were cut back, 8 bases at V and 0 bases at J, with 11 bases in the middle. The CDR3 length is 14 residues. The CDR3 nucleotides are TGTGCCAGCGCTATCACGAGCTCTGGAAACACCATATATTTT. It yields the protein CASAITSSGNTIYF. Full variable domain (rest looked up from reference TRBV7-9 and TRBJ1-3): DTGVSQNPRHKITKRGQNVTFRCDPISEHNRLYWYRQTLGQGPEFLTYFQNEAQLEKSRLLSDRFSAERPKGSFSTLEIQRTEQGDSAMYLCASAITSSGNTIYFGEGSWLTVV.

This clone was detected only once. The chain uses TRBV4-1 and TRBJ2-5, with D possibly matching TRBD2 (6 bases). Trimming stripped 1 base from V and 2 bases from J, with 8 bases between. In germline, CDR1 is MGHRA, CDR2 YSYEKL. The CDR3 runs to 14 residues. In nucleotides, the CDR3 is TGCGCCAGCAGCCAAGTAGGAGGGCAAGAGACCCAGTACTTC. Amino acids: CASSQVGGQETQYF.

This clone was found a few times. This sequence joins TRBV7-2 and TRBJ1-1, with 7 bases matching TRBD1. Germline V gene sequence: CDR1 SGHTA, CDR2 FQGNSA. The CDR3 is 15 residues long. V trimming: 3 bases; J trimming: 8 bases; junction bases outside the gene matches: 12. CDR3: CASSFLSDAGGEAFF. In nucleotides, the CDR3 is TGTGCCAGCAGCTTTTTGTCCGACGCAGGGGGAGAAGCTTTCTTT.

This clone has just one count. Written as DNA, the CDR3 is TGTGCCAGCAGCCGTGGGGGGAGGTACGAGCAGTACTTC. It yields the protein CASSRGGRYEQYF. The chain joins TRBV7-8 to TRBJ2-7; possible D gene TRBD2, 6 bases. Per the germline V gene, CDR1 is SGHVS and CDR2 is FQNEAQ. Trimming stripped 5 bases from V and 4 bases from J, with 12 bases between. The CDR3 length is 13 residues.

The genes are TRBV6-5 and TRBJ1-4; 7 nucleotides align to TRBD1. This CDR3 has 14 amino acids. Germline V gene lookup returns CDR1 MNHEY and CDR2 SVGAGI. V lost 3 bases, J lost 8 bases, and 6 bases stayed unmatched. CDR3 bases: TGTGCCAGCAGTTATCAGGGGGGCAGCGAAAAACTGTTTTTT. It encodes CASSYQGGSEKLFF.

Only one count was recorded for this clone. This sequence joins TRBV12-5 and TRBJ1-1; tentative D call: TRBD1 (6 bases). Germline V gene data show CDR1 as LGHNT and CDR2 as FRNRAP. The CDR3 loop spans 15 amino acids. V gave up 4 bases and J gave up 4 bases, with 16 bases separating them. CDR3 sequence (DNA): TGTGCTAGTGGTTCCCCTGGGGGCGAGGTCACTGAAGCTTTCTTT. It is translated as CASGSPGGEVTEAFF.

The chain uses TRBV18 and TRBJ1-1; a possible D gene is TRBD1 (6 bases). CDR3 length: 13 amino acids. V shed 7 bases and J shed 4 bases, with 13 bases lying between them. Germline assignment: CDR1 KGHSH and CDR2 LQKENI. CDR3 sequence reads: CASLTDRTTEAFF. The CDR3 DNA follows: TGTGCCAGCTTAACAGACAGGACCACTGAAGCTTTCTTT.

This clone was found a few times. This sequence joins TRBV5-6 and TRBJ2-7; D not certain. V lost 0 bases and J lost 2, with 6 bases in between. The CDR3 runs 13 residues. Germline V gene data show CDR1 as SGHDT and CDR2 as YYEEEE. The CDR3 DNA sequence: TGTGCCAGCAGCTTGGTCAGGACCTACGAGCAGTACTTC. Translation: CASSLVRTYEQYF.

The V gene is TRBV2, the J gene TRBJ1-1; possible D gene TRBD1, 5 bases. Per the germline V gene, CDR1 is SNHLY and CDR2 is FYNNEI. CDR3 length equals 14 residues. Trimming removed 7 bases at V and 4 bases at J, with 16 bases between. The CDR3 protein is CASTLLDTRTEAFF. CDR3 DNA: TGTGCCAGCACCCTTCTGGACACTCGCACTGAAGCTTTCTTT.

The rearrangement joins TRBV5-1 to TRBJ1-5, with TRBD1 identical over 10 bases. CDR1 is SGHRS and CDR2 is YFSETQ in the germline V gene. With 3 bases clipped from V and 6 bases from J, the junction kept 6 bases outside the gene matches. This CDR3 spans 15 amino acids. CDR3 nucleotide sequence: TGCGCCAGCAGCTCCGGGACAGGGGCGGGTCAGCCCCAGCATTTT. This encodes CASSSGTGAGQPQHF.

The chain couples TRBV7-3 to TRBJ2-2, with D perhaps TRBD1 (6 bases). Trimming removed 5 bases from V and 1 base from J, with 11 bases in between. The CDR3 length is 15 residues. The germline gives CDR1 SGHTA, CDR2 FQGTGA. Here the CDR3 DNA reads TGTGCCAGCAGCGCGTACAGGGAGAACACCGGGGAGCTGTTTTTT. Encoded protein: CASSAYRENTGELFF.

The chain joins TRBV6-5 to TRBJ2-5, with 9 bases lining up with TRBD2. The germline CDR1 and CDR2 sequences are MNHEY and SVGAGI. This CDR3 contains 14 residues. V was clipped by 5 bases and J by 4 bases; unmatched bases: 5. The CDR3 sequence: CASSSGGSGETQYF. The CDR3 DNA reads as TGTGCCAGCAGTAGCGGGGGGTCCGGAGAGACCCAGTACTTC.

CDR3 in DNA: TGTGCCAGCAGCTTAGCGGGCGGGCCGAACACTGAAGCTTTCTTT. The encoded protein is CASSLAGGPNTEAFF. The V call is TRBV7-9, the J call TRBJ1-1, with D unresolved. The germline V gene has CDR1 SEHNR and CDR2 FQNEAQ (reference sequence). V lost 0 bases and J 1 base, leaving 9 bases between the germline ends. The CDR3 extends over 15 amino acids.

The chain's CDR3 is CASSIGQLNTEAFF. DNA of the CDR3: TGTGCCAGTAGTATAGGGCAGTTGAACACTGAAGCTTTCTTT. The rearrangement joins TRBV19 to TRBJ1-1; D remains unclear. Looked up from germline, CDR1 is LNHDA and CDR2 is SQIVND (reference sequence). V lost 1 base and J 0 bases, leaving 6 bases between the germline ends. CDR3 length: 14 residues. Drawing the rest from reference TRBV19 and TRBJ1-1, the complete variable domain is DGGITQSPKYLFRKEGQNVTLSCEQNLNHDAMYWYRQDPGQGLRLIYYSQIVNDFQKGDIAEGYSVSREKKESFPLTVTSAQKNPTAFYLCASSIGQLNTEAFFGQGTRLTVV.

The rearrangement uses TRBV9 and TRBJ1-2; TRBD1 matches 7 bases. The germline CDR1 and CDR2 sequences are SGDLS and YYNGEE. The CDR3 loop spans 13 amino acids. After removal of 0 bases from V and 5 bases from J, the junction contained 1 base not matched to a gene. This chain's CDR3 is CASSVAGGYGYTF. The CDR3 region has the DNA TGTGCCAGCAGCGTAGCAGGGGGGTATGGCTACACCTTC.

A remark on this clone: A much larger clonotype is one base distant, so this may be a read error. Additional DNA sequences in this sample encode the identical CDR3. The chain couples TRBV6-6 to TRBJ1-3, with 8 bases lining up with TRBD1. Trimming took 2 bases from V and 3 from J; bases not matched to a gene: 0. Germline loops: CDR1 MNHNY, CDR2 SVGAGI (reference sequence). This CDR3 comprises 14 residues. CDR3 nucleotides: TGTGCCAGCAGTTACGGACAGGGTGGAAACACCATATATTTT. Translation: CASSYGQGGNTIYF.

V is TRBV7-2 and J is TRBJ2-1, with D uncertain. Trimming shortened V by 1 base and J by 10 bases, and 14 bases separated the two germline ends. Germline V lookup: CDR1 SGHTA, CDR2 FQGNSA. There are 14 residues in the CDR3. CDR3 loop: CASSLVAGRSEQFF. The CDR3, as DNA: TGTGCCAGCAGCTTAGTCGCAGGCAGGTCGGAGCAGTTCTTC.

This chain links TRBV5-6 with TRBJ2-7; maybe TRBD2 (5 bases). Trimming removed 3 bases from V and 5 bases from J, with 21 bases in between. Germline CDR1 and CDR2: SGHDT and YYEEEE. The CDR3 is 16 residues long. CDR3 coding DNA: TGTGCCAGCAGCTCCCGAGGGTTTCGCAGTGTGAACGAGCAGTACTTC. Translated: CASSSRGFRSVNEQYF.